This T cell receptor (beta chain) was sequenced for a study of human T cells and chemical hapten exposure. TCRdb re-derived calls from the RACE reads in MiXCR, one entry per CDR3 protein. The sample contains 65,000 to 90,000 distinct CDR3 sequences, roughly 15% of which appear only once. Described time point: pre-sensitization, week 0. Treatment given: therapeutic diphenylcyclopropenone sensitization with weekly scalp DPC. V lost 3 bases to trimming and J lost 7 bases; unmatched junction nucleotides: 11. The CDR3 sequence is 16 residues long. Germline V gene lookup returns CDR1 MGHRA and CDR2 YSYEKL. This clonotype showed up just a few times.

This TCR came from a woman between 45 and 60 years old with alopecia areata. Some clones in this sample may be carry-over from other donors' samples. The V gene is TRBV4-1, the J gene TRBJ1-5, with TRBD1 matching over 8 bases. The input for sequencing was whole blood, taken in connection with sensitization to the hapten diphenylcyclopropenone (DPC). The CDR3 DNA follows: TGCGCCAGCAGCCAGAGGACAGGGAGCTTGGGACAGCCCCAGCATTTT. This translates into CASSQRTGSLGQPQHF.